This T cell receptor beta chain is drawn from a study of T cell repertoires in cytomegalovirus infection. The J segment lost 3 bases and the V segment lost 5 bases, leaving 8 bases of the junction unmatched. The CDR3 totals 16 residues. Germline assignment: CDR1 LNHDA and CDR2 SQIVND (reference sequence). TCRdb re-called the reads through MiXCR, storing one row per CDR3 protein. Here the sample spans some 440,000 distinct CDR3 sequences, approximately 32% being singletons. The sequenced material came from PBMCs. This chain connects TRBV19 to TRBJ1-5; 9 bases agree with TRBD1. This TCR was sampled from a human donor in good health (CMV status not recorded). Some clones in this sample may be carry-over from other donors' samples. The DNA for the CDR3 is TGTGCCAGTAGTCCTTGGGACAGGGCCCTCAATCAGCCCCAGCATTTT. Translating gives CASSPWDRALNQPQHF.